This T cell receptor (beta chain) derives from a study of siplizumab effects on memory and regulatory T cells. Study-wide results and caveats: Under siplizumab, an average around 66% of mappable alloreactive CD4+ clones were Treg-derived, compared with 26.9% in controls.

Notes on this clone: Its antigen is still unknown.

The germline CDR1 and CDR2 sequences are LGHNA and YNFKEQ. The V segment lost 5 bases and the J segment 3 bases; nucleotides outside the gene matches: 9. The CDR3 totals 16 residues. The assay was immunoSEQ multiplex PCR, and TCRdb's table has in-frame clones only and misses some. Seen here are about 100,000 clones, about 90% observed once, and the top ten hold roughly 2.6%. The chain joins TRBV4-2 to TRBJ2-3; TRBD1 aligns across 9 bases. Material for sequencing was CD4+ T cells sorted from blood. The origin of this receptor is a human donor in good health. Some clones in this sample may be carry-over from other donors' samples. The CDR3: CASSGALGQGTDTQYF. In DNA, the CDR3 is TGTGCCAGCAGCGGAGCCTTAGGACAGGGGACAGATACGCAGTATTTT.